These 18 T cell receptor beta chains share one sample of origin, sequenced in a study of molecular identifiers for immune sequencing clone quantification. TCRdb analysed the PCR reads with MiXCR anew, one entry per CDR3 protein. The sample has approximately 630,000 distinct CDR3 sequences; 25% are singletons. Sequencing input: naive CD8+ T cells from blood, with Jurkat cell RNA spiked in. Described subset: FACS-sorted CD8+CD4-CCR7+CD45RA+ naive T cells. Every receptor here comes from a human donor in good health. Some libraries in this study had Jurkat cell RNA spiked in.

The V and J genes are TRBV4-3 and TRBJ2-3; 10 bases fit TRBD2. This CDR3 contains 18 residues. V shed 1 base, J shed 5 bases, and the junction held 12 bases outside the gene matches. In germline, CDR1 is LGHNA, CDR2 YSLEER. CDR3 protein: CASSQVLSGRAIGDTQYF. Written as DNA, the CDR3 is TGCGCCAGCAGCCAAGTGTTGAGCGGGAGGGCCATTGGAGATACGCAGTATTTT.

The chain has TRBV4-3 and TRBJ2-7; perhaps TRBD1 as D (6 bases). Germline values: CDR1 LGHNA, CDR2 YSLEER. V lost 3 bases to trimming and J lost 2 bases, with 17 bases between them. The CDR3 is 16 amino acids. CDR3 in DNA: TGCGCCAGCAGCCATGACCTCCTAGGGGGACCCTACGAGCAGTACTTC. Amino acids: CASSHDLLGGPYEQYF.

In its sample, this clonotype was seen a few times. A much more abundant neighbour one base away suggests this may be a read error. This sequence joins TRBV7-2 and TRBJ2-5; possibly TRBD2 for D (5 bases). V was shortened by 0 bases and J by 7 bases, with 24 bases between the two germline ends. This CDR3 region has 18 residues. Germline CDR1 SGHTA, CDR2 FQGNSA. CDR3 residues: CASSLAESWASSFGTQYF. The CDR3 DNA sequence: TGTGCCAGCAGCTTAGCGGAATCCTGGGCTAGCTCCTTTGGGACCCAGTACTTC.

This clonotype was counted at least ten times. This chain uses TRBV27 with TRBJ1-6; TRBD1 matches at 8 bases. CDR1 is MNHEY, CDR2 SMNVEV, per germline (reference sequence). V shed 4 bases and J 7 bases; nucleotides not matched to a gene: 9. This CDR3 contains 16 residues. CDR3 nucleotide sequence: TGTGCCAGCAGTTCCCAGGGGGCGCAAGGAAATTCACCCCTCCACTTT. Translating it yields CASSSQGAQGNSPLHF.

In its sample, this clonotype was seen many times. The gene calls are TRBV7-6 and TRBJ1-3; no clear D gene. The length of the CDR3 is 16 residues. V lost 0 bases and J lost 2, with 11 bases in between. Germline CDR1 is SGHVS and CDR2 is FNYEAQ. The CDR3 protein is CASSLAMDHAGNTIYF. DNA of the CDR3: TGTGCCAGCAGCTTAGCTATGGACCATGCTGGAAACACCATATATTTT. The entire variable domain, with the rest obtained from reference TRBV7-6 and TRBJ1-3, is as follows: GAGVSQSPRYKVTKRGQDVALRCDPISGHVSLYWYRQALGQGPEFLTYFNYEAQQDKSGLPNDRFSAERPEGSISTLTIQRTEQRDSAMYRCASSLAMDHAGNTIYFGEGSWLTVV.

On this clonotype itself: This may arise from a read error, as a much more abundant clone is one base away. This chain's CDR3 is CASSSEVGQPQHF. CDR3 coding DNA: TGTGCCAGCAGCTCAGAAGTCGGACAGCCCCAGCATTTT. The chain joins TRBV7-6 to TRBJ1-5; D is unclear. Trimming took 4 bases from V and 7 from J, leaving 11 bases between them. This CDR3 has 13 amino acids. Germline V gene sequence: CDR1 SGHVS, CDR2 FNYEAQ.

CDR3 region: CASTEGTGYTEAFF. As DNA, the CDR3 is TGTGCCTCCACTGAAGGGACAGGGTACACTGAAGCTTTCTTT. The gene calls are TRBV5-4 and TRBJ1-1, with 9 bases lining up with TRBD1. The trim removed 10 bases at V and 3 bases at J, leaving 10 bases unmatched. CDR3 size: 14 residues. Germline V gives CDR1 SGHNT, CDR2 YYREEE (reference sequence). The full variable domain, rest sourced from reference TRBV5-4 and TRBJ1-1, is ETGVTQSPTHLIKTRGQQVTLRCSSQSGHNTVSWYQQALGQGPQFIFQYYREEENGRGNFPPRFSGLQFPNYSSELNVNALELDDSALYLCASTEGTGYTEAFFGQGTRLTVV.

This clonotype was observed at least ten times. The J gene is TRBJ1-1, the V gene TRBV6-5; D might be TRBD1 (6 bases). Trimming took off 0 bases at V and 4 bases at J, with 9 bases between the two ends. The CDR3 covers 14 residues. Germline loops: CDR1 MNHEY, CDR2 SVGAGI. Here the CDR3 DNA reads TGTGCCAGCAGTTACTCGGGGGGCGGCACTGAAGCTTTCTTT. Amino acid sequence: CASSYSGGGTEAFF.

This clonotype occurred many times. V and J are TRBV2 and TRBJ2-1; the D gene is possibly TRBD1 (6 bases). V shed 2 bases and J shed 6 bases, with 14 bases lying between them. Looked up from germline, CDR1 is SNHLY and CDR2 is FYNNEI. CDR3 size: 15 residues. The CDR3 region has the DNA TGTGCCAGCAGTGAACCGTTGGCCAGGGGCAATGAGCAGTTCTTC. It is translated as CASSEPLARGNEQFF.

As to this clonotype: This may arise from a read error, as a much more abundant clone is one base away. The J gene is TRBJ2-3, the V gene TRBV7-9; 7 nucleotides agree with TRBD1. The CDR3 length is 15 residues. CDR1 SEHNR and CDR2 FQNEAQ come from the germline V gene (reference sequence). Trimming cost V 5 bases and J 0 bases; bases outside gene matches: 5. CDR3 loop: CASSPRGGSTDTQYF. In DNA form, the CDR3 reads TGTGCCAGCAGCCCGAGAGGGGGCAGCACAGATACGCAGTATTTT.

This clonotype was counted at least ten times. The chain is built from TRBV7-2 and TRBJ2-5, with 9 bases matching TRBD1. Losses at the gene ends were 4 bases for V and 0 bases for J; bases not matched to a gene: 6. Germline lookup yields CDR1 SGHTA and CDR2 FQGNSA. This CDR3 has 16 amino acids. CDR3 DNA sequence: TGTGCCAGCAGCTCCGGGACAGGGTCGTACCAAGAGACCCAGTACTTC. Translating it yields CASSSGTGSYQETQYF.

Here the CDR3 DNA reads TGTGCCAGCAGTTTCACACAGGGAGTTGGACTAGCGGGAGTCTTCGGTGAGCAGTTCTTC. Amino acids: CASSFTQGVGLAGVFGEQFF. The chain has TRBV28 and TRBJ2-1; 13 nucleotides align to TRBD2. Germline V gives CDR1 MDHEN, CDR2 SYDVKM. The CDR3 consists of 20 residues. The V gene end was trimmed by 3 bases and the J gene end by 9 bases; junction bases not matched to a gene: 20.

The V gene is TRBV4-1, the J gene TRBJ1-5; D remains unclear. Deletions cut 0 bases from V and 5 bases from J, with 11 bases between. The CDR3 extends over 15 amino acids. From germline, CDR1 is MGHRA and CDR2 YSYEKL. CDR3 sequence (DNA): TGCGCCAGCAGCCAAGATTATACGGACGATCAGCCCCAGCATTTT. Its protein is CASSQDYTDDQPQHF.

V is TRBV25-1 and J is TRBJ2-3, with 10 bases matching TRBD2. CDR3 size: 17 residues. Germline lookup yields CDR1 MGHDK and CDR2 SYGVNS. The V gene end was trimmed by 3 bases and the J gene end by 2 bases; junction bases not matched to a gene: 8. The CDR3 loop reads CASSEFGLAVTTDTQYF. CDR3 DNA: TGTGCCAGCAGTGAGTTCGGACTAGCGGTAACCACAGATACGCAGTATTTT. Supplemented by reference TRBV25-1 and TRBJ2-3, the full variable domain reads EADIYQTPRYLVIGTGKKITLECSQTMGHDKMYWYQQDPGMELHLIHYSYGVNSTEKGDLSSESTVSRIRTEHFPLTLESARPSHTSQYLCASSEFGLAVTTDTQYFGPGTRLTVL.

The gene calls are TRBV11-3 and TRBJ2-7; TRBD1 aligns across 7 bases. The ends lost 5 bases at V and 2 bases at J; junction bases unmatched: 12. Germline V CDR1 and CDR2: SGHNT, YENEEA. The CDR3 is made up of 16 amino acids. The CDR3 bases are TGTGCCAGCAGCCCTCGGCAGCAGGGACAGACCTACGAGCAGTACTTC. Encoded protein: CASSPRQQGQTYEQYF.

The chain couples TRBV4-3 to TRBJ2-7, with D possibly matching TRBD1 (5 bases). Looked up from germline, CDR1 is LGHNA and CDR2 is YSLEER. Trimming took off 3 bases at V and 0 bases at J, with 12 bases between the two ends. The CDR3 has 15 amino acids. In DNA form, the CDR3 reads TGCGCCAGCAGCCAGGGTCGACAGAGCTCCTACGAGCAGTACTTC. It translates to CASSQGRQSSYEQYF.

Points on this clonotype: A read error is possible here, since a much larger clone lies one base away. This chain links TRBV6-5 with TRBJ2-1, with 7 bases lining up with TRBD2. In germline, CDR1 is MNHEY, CDR2 SVGAGI. The CDR3 runs 14 residues. The CDR3 sequence: CAGSYSAGAGEQFF. Here the CDR3 DNA reads TGTGCCGGCAGTTACTCTGCGGGAGCGGGTGAGCAGTTCTTC.

This clonotype was recorded at least ten times. The chain employs TRBV5-6 and TRBJ2-7, with D unresolved. The CDR3 length is 11 residues. V gave up 5 bases and J gave up 4 bases, with 7 bases separating them. Germline lookup yields CDR1 SGHDT and CDR2 YYEEEE. CDR3 bases: TGTGCCAGCAGTTTCGGGTACGAGCAGTACTTC. As protein: CASSFGYEQYF.